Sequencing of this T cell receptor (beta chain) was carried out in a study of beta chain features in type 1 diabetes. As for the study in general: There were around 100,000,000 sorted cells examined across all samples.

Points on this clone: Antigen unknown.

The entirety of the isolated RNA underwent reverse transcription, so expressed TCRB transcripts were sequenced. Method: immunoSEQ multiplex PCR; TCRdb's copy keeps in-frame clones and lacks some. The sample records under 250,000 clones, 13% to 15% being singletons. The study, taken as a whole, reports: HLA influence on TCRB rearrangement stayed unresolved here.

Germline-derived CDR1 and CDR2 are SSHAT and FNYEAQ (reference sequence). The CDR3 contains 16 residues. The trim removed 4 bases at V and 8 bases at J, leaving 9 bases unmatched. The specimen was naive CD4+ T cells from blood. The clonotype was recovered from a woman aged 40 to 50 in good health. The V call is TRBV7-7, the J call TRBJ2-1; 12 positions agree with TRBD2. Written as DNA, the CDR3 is TGTGCCAGCAGCTCCCTAGCGGGGGGGCGGGTAGATGAGCAGTTCTTC. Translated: CASSSLAGGRVDEQFF.